These 9 T cell receptor beta chains came from one sample sequenced in a study of cytomegalovirus exposure and HLA in healthy donors. Data came from immunoSEQ multiplex PCR; TCRdb stores just in-frame clones and leaves some out. The table includes a few hundred thousand clones, almost 90% detected once. Sequences were obtained from PBMCs. Receptors were obtained from a woman aged 18-29 years in good health and CMV-seronegative.

This chain links TRBV28 with TRBJ2-7; 9 bases fit TRBD2. Germline lookup yields CDR1 MDHEN and CDR2 SYDVKM. The CDR3 covers 14 residues. V was clipped by 2 bases and J by 6 bases; unmatched bases: 5. CDR3 DNA: TGTGCCAGCAGTTTAGCGGGGGGGCCGGGCGAGCAGTACTTC. Its translation is CASSLAGGPGEQYF.

This rearrangement joins TRBV15 to TRBJ2-7; D may be TRBD2 (6 bases). The CDR3 consists of 15 residues. The V gene's germline CDR1 is LNHNV and CDR2 YYDKDF (reference sequence). The germline V and J ends were trimmed by 1 base and 1 base, with 11 bases remaining between them. The CDR3 DNA reads TGTGCCACCAGCAGAGGTGGGGGGAGGTCCTACGAGCAGTACGTC. It codes for CATSRGGGRSYEQYV.

This clone was detected only once. V is TRBV4-1 and J is TRBJ1-2; D ambiguous. The CDR3 extends over 15 amino acids. Trimming took off 0 bases at V and 4 bases at J, with 12 bases between the two ends. Germline V gene lookup returns CDR1 MGHRA and CDR2 YSYEKL. The CDR3 protein is CASSQDPNRSYGYTF. DNA for the CDR3: TGCGCCAGCAGCCAAGACCCTAACAGATCCTATGGCTACACCTTC.

The V call is TRBV6-5, the J call TRBJ2-7; 12 bases fit TRBD1. The germline gives CDR1 MNHEY, CDR2 SVGAGI. V shed 2 bases, J shed 6 bases, and the junction held 5 bases outside the gene matches. The CDR3 consists of 15 residues. CDR3 DNA: TGTGCCAGCAGTTACACCGGGACAGGGGGCTCCGAGCAGTACTTC. It codes for CASSYTGTGGSEQYF.

V and J are TRBV28 and TRBJ2-7, with 9 bases aligning to TRBD1. V lost 2 bases to trimming and J lost 5 bases; unmatched junction nucleotides: 13. CDR3 length: 17 residues. The germline V gene has CDR1 MDHEN and CDR2 SYDVKM. The CDR3 reads CASSLPTPGQGYHEQYF. As DNA, the CDR3 is TGTGCCAGCAGTTTACCTACACCGGGACAGGGTTACCACGAGCAGTACTTC.

The chain links TRBV5-1 to TRBJ1-1; D is possibly TRBD1 (5 bases). This CDR3 is built from 13 residues. Germline V CDR1 and CDR2: SGHRS, YFSETQ. V lost 3 bases and J lost 3, with 9 bases in between. This CDR3 reads CASSSDSYTEAFF. The CDR3 nucleotides read TGCGCCAGCAGCTCAGACAGTTACACTGAAGCTTTCTTT. Looking up the rest from reference TRBV5-1 and TRBJ1-1 gives the full variable domain: KAGVTQTPRYLIKTRGQQVTLSCSPISGHRSVSWYQQTPGQGLQFLFEYFSETQRNKGNFPGRFSGRQFSNSRSEMNVSTLELGDSALYLCASSSDSYTEAFFGQGTRLTVV.

This chain connects TRBV28 to TRBJ1-5; 7 positions agree with TRBD1. The CDR3 spans 17 residues. Per the germline V gene, CDR1 is MDHEN and CDR2 is SYDVKM. V trimming: 7 bases; J trimming: 3 bases; junction bases outside the gene matches: 15. DNA for the CDR3: TGTGCCAGCACCCCGACCTGGGGGACAGAAGACAATCAGCCCCAGCATTTT. Amino acid sequence: CASTPTWGTEDNQPQHF.

The chain has TRBV5-1 and TRBJ2-3, with 10 bases lining up with TRBD1. Germline values: CDR1 SGHRS, CDR2 YFSETQ. This CDR3 has 16 residues. The J segment lost 4 bases and the V segment lost 2 bases, leaving 7 bases of the junction unmatched. The CDR3 sequence: CASSFGGTGAADTQYF. The CDR3 nucleotides are TGCGCCAGCAGCTTCGGGGGGACAGGGGCGGCAGATACGCAGTATTTT.

The V gene is TRBV29-1, the J gene TRBJ2-5; 7 nucleotides match TRBD2. This CDR3 spans 16 amino acids. J gave up 5 bases and V 0 bases, and 12 bases lay outside the gene matches. CDR1 SQVTM and CDR2 ANQGSEA come from the germline V gene. The CDR3 DNA reads TGCAGCGTTGAAGATCTTGCTTTGGGAGGGCGCGAGACCCAGTACTTC. Its translation is CSVEDLALGGRETQYF.